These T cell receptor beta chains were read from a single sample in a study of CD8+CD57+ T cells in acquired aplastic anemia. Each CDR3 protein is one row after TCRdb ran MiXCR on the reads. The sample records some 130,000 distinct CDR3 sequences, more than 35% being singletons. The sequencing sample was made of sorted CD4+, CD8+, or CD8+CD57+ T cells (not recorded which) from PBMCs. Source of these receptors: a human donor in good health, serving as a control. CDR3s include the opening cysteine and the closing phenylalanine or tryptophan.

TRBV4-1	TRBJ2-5	CASSQASGRRETQYF
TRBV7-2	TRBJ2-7	CASSSARDRNYEQYF
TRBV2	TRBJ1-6	CASNPQTGYNSPLHF
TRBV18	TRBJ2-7	CASSSDRGYSYEQYF
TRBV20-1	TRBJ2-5	CSARDGARAAKETQYF
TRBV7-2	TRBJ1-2	CASSLDSPPTF
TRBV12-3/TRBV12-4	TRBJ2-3	CASRLRGLGLTDTQYF
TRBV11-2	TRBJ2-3	CASSSLTATDTQYF
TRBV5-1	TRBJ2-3	CASGRAERTDTQYF
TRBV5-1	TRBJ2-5	CASSGHDREETQYF
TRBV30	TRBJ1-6	CAWSVLGENNSPLHF
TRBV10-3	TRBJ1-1	CAIRRDSRNTKAFF
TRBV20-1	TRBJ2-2	CSARVPGSTGELFF
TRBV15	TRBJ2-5	CATSREGETQYF
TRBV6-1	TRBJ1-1	CASTLSGGVAEAFF
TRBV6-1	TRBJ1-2	CASSRDSGLGYTF
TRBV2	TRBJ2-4	CASSGHMGRERGSTKNIQYF
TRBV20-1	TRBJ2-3	CSAPTSGYAGDTQYF
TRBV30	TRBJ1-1	CAWSYRADTEAFF
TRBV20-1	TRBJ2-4	CSATSGNIQYF
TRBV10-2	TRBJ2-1	CASYPRGGSYNEQFF
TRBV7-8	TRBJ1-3	CASSPNGQGNTIYF
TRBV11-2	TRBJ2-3	CASSPPGGGWGTDTQYF
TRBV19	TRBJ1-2	CASDPTGFNYGYTF
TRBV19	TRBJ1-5	CASVGGLDQPQHF
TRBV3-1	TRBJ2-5	CASSQTQETQYF
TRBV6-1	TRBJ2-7	CASSPYLGSYEQYF
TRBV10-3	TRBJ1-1	CALSEEGRVNTEAFF
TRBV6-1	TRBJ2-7	CASSPRDSQTLEQYF